This entry describes one T cell receptor beta chain. Its specificity is not known. This sample was taken from a study of cytomegalovirus exposure and HLA in healthy donors. The PCR had 60 Vbeta and 13 Jbeta primers. The protocol was immunoSEQ multiplex PCR, while the TCRdb copy is restricted to in-frame clones and leaves out a portion. The sample holds roughly 130,000 clones; around 8.5% are singletons and the top ten take about 5.5%. Study-level results: In vitro assays verified that three CMV-associated chains recognized CMV antigens specifically. For cytomegalovirus status, the classifier reportedly gave diagnoses with high specificity and sensitivity. Later work found that TCR association rates differed between HLA loci; DRB1 had the most and HLA-C the fewest.

There are 15 residues in the CDR3. The V gene's germline CDR1 is SGHRS and CDR2 YFSETQ. With 0 bases clipped from V and 4 bases from J, the junction kept 3 bases outside the gene matches. The genes are TRBV5-1 and TRBJ1-2; the match to TRBD1 covers 10 bases. Material for sequencing was PBMCs. The source of this sequence is a man between 40 and 49 years old in good health and CMV-seronegative. The CDR3: CASSLGDRGIYGYTF. The CDR3 bases are TGCGCCAGCAGCTTGGGGGACAGGGGTATCTATGGCTACACCTTC.